This TCR beta chain originates from a study of metastatic and nonmetastatic thyroid tumors. Study context: Peripheral blood and tumor or nodule samples from malignant and benign thyroid patients were compared.

TCRdb reprocessed the PCR reads via MiXCR. In the table there are some 41,000 clones, 28% of which are singletons. This CDR3 is built from 15 residues. Germline-derived CDR1 and CDR2 are KGHDR and SFDVKD. No treatment had been given to any patient before thyroid surgery. This clone occurred a few times. Relative to the germline gene, one junction end is altered; a read error may explain this. The origin of this receptor is a male donor with papillary thyroid cancer or a benign thyroid nodule (not recorded which). Some clones in this sample may be carry-over from other donors' samples. This chain joins TRBV24-1 and TRBJ2-2, with D perhaps matching TRBD2 (5 bases). Sequenced material: blood. DNA of the CDR3: TGTGCCACCAGTTACCACCGGGAACACACCGGGAAGCTGTTTTTT. Its protein product is CATSYHREHTGKLFF.